Each of the 14 T cell receptor beta chains below was sequenced from the same sample in a study of T cells after yellow fever vaccination. TCRdb ran MiXCR on the 5' RACE reads and lists one entry per CDR3 protein. The data hold about 240,000 distinct CDR3 sequences, with about 7% observed a single time. This material consisted of CD4+ T cells sorted from PBMCs, taken 15 days after the yellow fever booster vaccination. These TCRs come from a man aged 30-40 years who received the YFV17D yellow fever vaccine.

This clonotype was seen more than once but under ten times. The chain links TRBV4-3 to TRBJ2-7; no clear D gene. V gave up 0 bases and J gave up 0 bases, with 9 bases separating them. Germline CDR1 and CDR2: LGHNA and YSLEER. The CDR3 length is 15 residues. The CDR3 coding sequence is TGCGCCAGCAGCCAAGATCAAGTTCCCTCCTACGAGCAGTACTTC. This encodes CASSQDQVPSYEQYF.

This clonotype came up a few times. The rearrangement uses TRBV15 and TRBJ2-7; D call uncertain. The germline V and J ends were trimmed by 0 bases and 4 bases, with 4 bases remaining between them. Germline assignment: CDR1 LNHNV and CDR2 YYDKDF (reference sequence). CDR3 length: 12 amino acids. CDR3 in DNA: TGTGCCACCAGCAGAGACCAGTACGAGCAGTACTTC. As protein: CATSRDQYEQYF.

The chain recombines TRBV2 with TRBJ1-2; the match to TRBD1 covers 8 bases. CDR3 length: 15 residues. Germline trimming cut 5 bases from V and 1 base from J; bases unmatched to any gene: 6. Germline assignment: CDR1 SNHLY and CDR2 FYNNEI. For the CDR3, the DNA is TGTGCCAGCAGTCCCCGGGACAGGCTTAACTATGGCTACACCTTC. Its translation is CASSPRDRLNYGYTF.

The chain employs TRBV7-3 and TRBJ2-1; TRBD1 might be the D (6 bases). Looked up from germline, CDR1 is SGHTA and CDR2 is FQGTGA. V dropped 3 bases and J dropped 5 bases, with 14 bases sitting between them. The CDR3 has 15 residues. The DNA for the CDR3 is TGTGCCAGCAGCTTGACAGGCGGAACAAACAATGAGCAGTTCTTC. Amino acid sequence: CASSLTGGTNNEQFF.

Regarding this clonotype: The junction and the germline gene differ at one end; a read error may be behind it. This sequence joins TRBV7-2 and TRBJ2-7, with a weak D call TRBD1 (6 bases). There are 12 residues in the CDR3. Germline CDR1 and CDR2: SGHTA and FQGNSA. As DNA, the CDR3 is TGTGCCATCAGCCGGCAGGGGAACGAGCAGTACTTC. Residues: CAISRQGNEQYF. The full variable domain, rest sourced from reference TRBV7-2 and TRBJ2-7, is GAGVSQSPSNKVTEKGKDVELRCDPISGHTALYWYRQSLGQGLEFLIYFQGNSAPDKSGLPSDRFSAERTGGSVSTLTIQRTQQEDSAVYLCAISRQGNEQYFGPGTRLTVT.

This clonotype was detected ten times or more. The chain combines TRBV5-1 with TRBJ2-1, with a possible D match to TRBD1 (6 bases). Germline V gives CDR1 SGHRS, CDR2 YFSETQ. The CDR3 spans 14 residues. Deletions cut 1 base from V and 6 bases from J, with 11 bases between. The CDR3 DNA follows: TGCGCCAGCAGCTTGCCCTCCAGGGGCAATGAGCAGTTCTTC. This sequence encodes CASSLPSRGNEQFF.

The V and J genes are TRBV6-1 and TRBJ2-7; 8 nucleotides match TRBD2. This CDR3 region has 14 residues. Trimming removed 10 bases from V and 6 bases from J; junction bases left unmatched: 14. Germline loops: CDR1 MNHNS, CDR2 SASEGT. The CDR3 protein is CATRGGAFGPEQYF. In nucleotides, the CDR3 is TGTGCCACCCGGGGGGGCGCGTTCGGTCCCGAGCAGTACTTC.

This rearrangement joins TRBV7-6 to TRBJ2-3, with TRBD2 identical over 10 bases. V lost 1 base, J lost 10 bases, and 14 bases stayed unmatched. The CDR3 totals 17 residues. Germline lookup yields CDR1 SGHVS and CDR2 FNYEAQ. CDR3 amino acids: CASSLDETSGRPLAQYF. In DNA, the CDR3 is TGTGCCAGCAGCTTAGATGAGACTAGCGGGCGGCCCCTCGCGCAGTATTTT. Full variable domain (outside the CDR3, taken from reference TRBV7-6 and TRBJ2-3): GAGVSQSPRYKVTKRGQDVALRCDPISGHVSLYWYRQALGQGPEFLTYFNYEAQQDKSGLPNDRFSAERPEGSISTLTIQRTEQRDSAMYRCASSLDETSGRPLAQYFGPGTRLTVL.

This clonotype came up a few times. This chain uses TRBV7-2 with TRBJ1-2; D remains unclear. This CDR3 has 13 residues. The germline gives CDR1 SGHTA, CDR2 FQGNSA. Trimming took off 5 bases at V and 8 bases at J, with 15 bases between the two ends. CDR3 nucleotides: TGTGCCAGCAGCCCTGGACTCTCCCCCGGCTACACCTTC. Protein sequence: CASSPGLSPGYTF.

This clonotype was seen many times. This sequence joins TRBV6-2 or TRBV6-3 and TRBJ1-1, with TRBD1 matching over 7 bases. The CDR3 length is 12 residues. V trimming: 7 bases; J trimming: 3 bases; junction bases outside the gene matches: 2. CDR1 is MNHEY and CDR2 is SVGEGT in the germline V gene. In nucleotides, the CDR3 is TGTGCCAGCAAGACAGGGTACACTGAAGCTTTCTTT. This translates into CASKTGYTEAFF.

This clonotype was seen repeatedly, ten times or more. The chain uses TRBV6-5 and TRBJ2-5, with 10 bases aligning to TRBD1. Germline V CDR1 and CDR2: MNHEY, SVGAGI. The J segment lost 5 bases and the V segment lost 0 bases, leaving 3 bases of the junction unmatched. There are 15 residues in the CDR3. The CDR3 sequence is CASSYSGTGVETQYF. In DNA, the CDR3 is TGTGCCAGCAGTTACTCTGGGACAGGGGTCGAGACCCAGTACTTC.

Many counts were recorded for this clonotype. This chain uses TRBV29-1 with TRBJ2-3; 10 bases are a match to TRBD2. The V gene end was trimmed by 7 bases and the J gene end by 2 bases; junction bases not matched to a gene: 9. The CDR3 spans 15 residues. The germline V gene encodes CDR1 SQVTM and CDR2 ANQGSEA. In DNA, the CDR3 is TGCAGCGAAACTAGCGGGACGGCTAACACAGATACGCAGTATTTT. Translated, it gives CSETSGTANTDTQYF.

V usage is TRBV29-1 and J usage is TRBJ2-7; the D is unclear. V lost 6 bases to trimming and J lost 3 bases, with 9 bases between them. The CDR3 is made up of 11 amino acids. Germline V gene sequence: CDR1 SQVTM, CDR2 ANQGSEA. The CDR3 protein is CSVVTDYEQYF. The DNA of the CDR3 is TGCAGCGTCGTAACCGACTACGAGCAGTACTTC.

This clonotype has a count of ten or more. The chain is built from TRBV9 and TRBJ2-1; the D gene could be TRBD1 or TRBD2 (5 bases each). Between the trimmed V and J ends, which lost 3 bases and 2 bases, there was a span of 12 bases. In germline, CDR1 is SGDLS, CDR2 YYNGEE. This CDR3 spans 15 amino acids. CDR3 sequence: CASSETVATYNEQFF. CDR3 bases: TGTGCCAGCAGCGAGACAGTAGCGACCTACAATGAGCAGTTCTTC.